The clone carrying this TCR beta chain was seen at least ten times. Its antigen is not identified. Trimming removed 2 bases from V and 4 bases from J; junction bases left unmatched: 9. CDR3 size: 15 residues. The germline V gene encodes CDR1 DFQATT and CDR2 SNEGSKA (reference sequence). Researchers took RNA transcripts and amplified the TCR beta CDR3 regions from them. The TCR CDR3 was amplified in a first-round RT-PCR using the HTBI primer set. TCRdb analysed the multiplex PCR reads with MiXCR anew, one entry per CDR3 protein. The sample yields fewer than 500,000 distinct CDR3 sequences, roughly 14% seen once. The data were taken from a study of T cells in Graves' hyperthyroidism and ophthalmopathy. General observations from the study: Most clonotypes expanded in the thyroid (above 0.001) were also present in blood.

The receptor's source is a man in his thirties or forties with Graves' hyperthyroidism that later progressed to Graves' ophthalmopathy. The sample comprised blood. The chain uses TRBV20-1 and TRBJ1-2, with 8 bases aligning to TRBD1. The CDR3 region has the DNA TGCAGTGCTAGACTCTCGGACAGGGTCCTCTATGGCTACACCTTC. This translates into CSARLSDRVLYGYTF.